Below, 23 T cell receptor beta chains from the same sample are listed, as sequenced in a study of persistence of HIV-infected CD4 T cells. Cells were stimulated nonspecifically with anti-CD3/anti-CD28 magnetic beads. Responding CD4+ T cells were sorted by upregulation of both CD40 ligand and CD69. These receptors are not linked to any known antigen. Sequencing used immunoSEQ version 4 in survey mode. Clones were read by immunoSEQ multiplex PCR, and TCRdb kept only the in-frame ones, dropping some. The profile shows more than 30,000 clones, approximately 88% of them singletons. Source: CD4+ T cells sorted from PBMCs after 18-hour stimulation, taken from a patient who received antiretroviral therapy. These receptors were collected from an adult man with HIV who was CMV-seropositive.

This clone was seen a single time. This chain connects TRBV29-1 to TRBJ1-3; D is possibly TRBD1 (5 bases). Germline assignment: CDR1 SQVTM and CDR2 ANQGSEA. The CDR3 covers 15 residues. Trimming took off 4 bases at V and 6 bases at J, with 19 bases between the two ends. The CDR3 region has the DNA TGCAGCGTTGCGGGACCGCGAGTAACCGTAAACACCATATATTTT. It translates to CSVAGPRVTVNTIYF.

The chain is built from TRBV6-1 and TRBJ2-6; D gene unclear. The CDR3 totals 19 residues. Trimming shortened V by 2 bases and J by 0 bases, and 17 bases separated the two germline ends. Looked up from germline, CDR1 is MNHNS and CDR2 is SASEGT. The CDR3 reads CASSELFRTVSSGANVLTF. The CDR3 DNA is TGTGCCAGCAGTGAACTCTTCAGGACGGTTAGCTCTGGGGCCAACGTCCTGACTTTC.

This chain links TRBV2 with TRBJ1-2, with D uncertain. V was trimmed by 6 bases and J by 4 bases, leaving 9 bases between them. Germline CDR1 SNHLY, CDR2 FYNNEI. The CDR3 totals 12 residues. The CDR3 nucleotides are TGTGCCAGCAGGCCAGGCTCCTATGGCTACACCTTC. This translates into CASRPGSYGYTF.

The V gene is TRBV10-3, the J gene TRBJ2-2, with 10 bases that match TRBD2. Germline V gene sequence: CDR1 ENHRY, CDR2 SYGVKD. The length of the CDR3 is 18 residues. V lost 1 base to trimming and J lost 0 bases; unmatched junction nucleotides: 5. In DNA form, the CDR3 reads TGTGCCATCAGTGAGTTCGTTAGCGGGGGGACGAACACCGGGGAGCTGTTTTTT. Residues: CAISEFVSGGTNTGELFF.

This chain joins TRBV7-3 and TRBJ2-5; TRBD1 is a possible D gene (5 bases). The CDR3 consists of 13 residues. In germline, CDR1 is SGHTA, CDR2 FQGTGA. The V gene lost 5 bases and the J gene lost 2 bases, with 9 bases spanning the gap. The CDR3 loop is CASSVTAQETQYF. The CDR3 DNA reads as TGTGCCAGCAGCGTGACAGCTCAAGAGACCCAGTACTTC.

This clone was found once. J is TRBJ2-7 and V is TRBV6-5; tentatively, D is TRBD2 (5 bases). The CDR3 is made up of 14 amino acids. Trimming stripped 8 bases from V and 2 bases from J, with 16 bases between. The germline gives CDR1 MNHEY, CDR2 SVGAGI. The CDR3 here is CASQSEGATYEQYF. Here the CDR3 DNA reads TGTGCCAGCCAGTCTGAGGGTGCCACCTACGAGCAGTACTTC.

The rearrangement joins TRBV7-2 to TRBJ2-7; 8 bases line up with TRBD2. V trimming: 1 base; J trimming: 3 bases; junction bases outside the gene matches: 14. CDR1 and CDR2 (germline): SGHTA, FQGNSA. This CDR3 has 18 residues. The CDR3: CASSLDFGRQREIYEQYF. As DNA, the CDR3 is TGTGCCAGCAGCTTAGACTTTGGGCGCCAGCGGGAGATCTACGAGCAGTACTTC.

Written as DNA, the CDR3 is TGTGCCAGCAGCTGGGGGCCGCAGGGGGAGACCCAGTACTTC. Translation gives CASSWGPQGETQYF. The genes are TRBV6-5 and TRBJ2-5; a weak D match, TRBD1 (6 bases). CDR1 is MNHEY, CDR2 SVGAGI, per germline. Trimming removed 6 bases from V and 5 bases from J, with 16 bases in between. The CDR3 is made up of 14 amino acids.

The V call is TRBV4-3, the J call TRBJ2-1; D could derive from TRBD1 or TRBD2 (5 bases each). The germline V gene encodes CDR1 LGHNA and CDR2 YSLEER. The CDR3 length is 15 residues. Deletions cut 4 bases from V and 1 base from J, with 11 bases between. CDR3 sequence: CASSPGTGSYNEQFF. In DNA form, the CDR3 reads TGCGCCAGCAGCCCCGGGACGGGTTCCTACAATGAGCAGTTCTTC.

The chain employs TRBV19 and TRBJ2-5, with no clear D. Trimming took off 5 bases at V and 5 bases at J, with 12 bases between the two ends. From germline, CDR1 is LNHDA and CDR2 SQIVND (reference sequence). The CDR3 has 13 residues. CDR3 DNA sequence: TGTGCCAGTAGTTCACCCCGCAGGGAGACCCAGTACTTC. Protein: CASSSPRRETQYF.

V and J are TRBV15 and TRBJ1-5, with TRBD1 as a possible D gene (5 bases). The CDR3 runs to 17 residues. Per the germline V gene, CDR1 is LNHNV and CDR2 is YYDKDF (reference sequence). Between the trimmed V and J ends, which lost 1 base and 2 bases, there was a span of 15 bases. The CDR3: CATSRGRGTGGNQPQHF. As DNA, the CDR3 is TGTGCCACCAGCAGAGGTCGGGGGACCGGAGGCAATCAGCCCCAGCATTTT. Full variable domain (rest looked up from reference TRBV15 and TRBJ1-5): DAMVIQNPRYQVTQFGKPVTLSCSQTLNHNVMYWYQQKSSQAPKLLFHYYDKDFNNEADTPDNFQSRRPNTSFCFLDIRSPGLGDTAMYLCATSRGRGTGGNQPQHFGDGTRLSIL.

In its sample, this clone was seen once. The genes are TRBV14 and TRBJ2-3; D is undetermined. Trimming left V 0 bases short and J 3 bases short, with 19 bases between. There are 18 residues in the CDR3. Germline CDR1 and CDR2: SGHDN and FVKESK. This CDR3 reads CASSQEGYRSGWTDTQYF. CDR3 coding DNA: TGTGCCAGCAGCCAAGAAGGATATCGTTCAGGTTGGACAGATACGCAGTATTTT.

This chain joins TRBV28 and TRBJ1-1; D is possibly TRBD1 (6 bases). V was shortened by 6 bases and J by 4 bases, with 15 bases between the two germline ends. Germline V gene lookup returns CDR1 MDHEN and CDR2 SYDVKM. The length of the CDR3 is 14 residues. CDR3 sequence: CASSTQGRTTEAFF. CDR3 coding DNA: TGTGCCAGCAGCACACAGGGTAGGACCACTGAAGCTTTCTTT.

J is TRBJ2-5 and V is TRBV10-3; 10 nucleotides align to TRBD1. V was pared by 6 bases and J by 4 bases, with 8 bases of the junction left unmatched. The CDR3 is 15 residues long. Germline lookup yields CDR1 ENHRY and CDR2 SYGVKD. CDR3 coding DNA: TGTGCCATCAGGGGGGACAGGGGAGGATTAGAGACCCAGTACTTC. It yields the protein CAIRGDRGGLETQYF.

This chain connects TRBV6-5 to TRBJ1-6; D unclear. From germline, CDR1 is MNHEY and CDR2 SVGAGI. The CDR3 spans 13 residues. Trimming took off 7 bases at V and 8 bases at J, with 12 bases between the two ends. Written as DNA, the CDR3 is TGTGCCAGCACCACCACTTGGGATTCACCCCTCCACTTT. Translation gives CASTTTWDSPLHF.

DNA for the CDR3: TGTGCCAGTAGTATAGGGACAGGGATCGACCACGAGCAGTACTTC. Translation gives CASSIGTGIDHEQYF. This chain joins TRBV19 and TRBJ2-7, with 8 bases identical to TRBD1. V was pared by 1 base and J by 5 bases, with 7 bases of the junction left unmatched. The germline CDR1 and CDR2 sequences are LNHDA and SQIVND (reference sequence). This CDR3 has 15 residues.

Only one count was recorded for this clone. The chain recombines TRBV7-2 with TRBJ1-6; perhaps TRBD1 as D (5 bases). V was shortened by 1 base and J by 10 bases, with 17 bases between the two germline ends. This CDR3 comprises 16 residues. CDR1 is SGHTA and CDR2 is FQGNSA in the germline V gene. CDR3 sequence reads: CASSLEVAQQGSPLHF. The CDR3 coding sequence is TGTGCCAGCAGCTTAGAGGTGGCCCAGCAGGGCTCACCCCTCCACTTT. Full variable domain (rest looked up from reference TRBV7-2 and TRBJ1-6): GAGVSQSPSNKVTEKGKDVELRCDPISGHTALYWYRQSLGQGLEFLIYFQGNSAPDKSGLPSDRFSAERTGGSVSTLTIQRTQQEDSAVYLCASSLEVAQQGSPLHFGNGTRLTVT.

This chain links TRBV6-5 with TRBJ1-2; D ambiguous. Germline V CDR1 and CDR2: MNHEY, SVGAGI. V lost 4 bases and J 6 bases, leaving 12 bases between the germline ends. This CDR3 has 13 amino acids. CDR3 bases: TGTGCCAGCAGTTTGAAGAAGAATGATGGCTACACCTTC. This translates into CASSLKKNDGYTF.

V and J are TRBV18 and TRBJ2-1; 7 bases agree with TRBD2. J lost 5 bases, V lost 5 bases, and 9 bases had no gene match. CDR3 length: 15 amino acids. CDR1 is KGHSH and CDR2 is LQKENI in the germline V gene. The chain's CDR3 is CASSRAGAGNNEQFF. CDR3 nucleotides: TGTGCCAGCTCAAGGGCGGGAGCTGGGAACAATGAGCAGTTCTTC.

This chain uses TRBV18 with TRBJ1-2, with D maybe TRBD1 (5 bases). The CDR3 runs 11 residues. The V gene's germline CDR1 is KGHSH and CDR2 LQKENI. V lost 8 bases and J lost 8, with 12 bases in between. The CDR3 sequence: CASGAGHGYTF. Here the CDR3 DNA reads TGTGCCAGCGGGGCAGGGCACGGCTACACCTTC.

V gene TRBV28 combines with J gene TRBJ1-1; 12 bases agree with TRBD1. CDR1 and CDR2 (germline): MDHEN, SYDVKM. The CDR3 consists of 17 residues. The trim removed 2 bases at V and 6 bases at J, leaving 10 bases unmatched. The CDR3 DNA is TGTGCCAGCAGTTTAAAGGGGACAGGGGGCGCCAGGGCTGAAGCTTTCTTT. Its translation is CASSLKGTGGARAEAFF.

This clone occurred a few times. The chain links TRBV6-5 to TRBJ2-7; 7 bases fit TRBD1. V lost 5 bases, J lost 3 bases, and 7 bases stayed unmatched. Germline values: CDR1 MNHEY, CDR2 SVGAGI. CDR3 length: 14 amino acids. CDR3 bases: TGTGCCAGCAGTCATTCAGGGGGTGGCTACGAGCAGTACTTC. As protein: CASSHSGGGYEQYF.

This sequence joins TRBV27 and TRBJ2-6; the D is unclear. Per the germline V gene, CDR1 is MNHEY and CDR2 is SMNVEV (reference sequence). Trimming removed 3 bases from V and 1 base from J, with 10 bases in between. There are 16 residues in the CDR3. The DNA of the CDR3 is TGTGCCAGCAGTTTTTATGCGACGTCTGGGGCCAACGTCCTGACTTTC. Residues: CASSFYATSGANVLTF.